The clone carrying this T cell receptor (beta chain) appeared a few times. The target antigen is unknown. TCRdb keeps only in-frame clones here, not all; method: immunoSEQ multiplex PCR. The sample shows about 2,500,000 clones, approximately 92% of them seen only once. The sample originates from a study of shared clonotypes between healthy human individuals. There are 16 residues in the CDR3. Germline CDR1 reads LNHDA; CDR2 reads SQIVND (reference sequence). Trimming pared 5 bases from V and 2 bases from J, leaving 16 bases between. Whole-study results and caveats: Generally, estimated richness proved larger in naive subsets than it did in memory subsets. Sorted-subset sequencing was shown by rarefaction to be incomplete despite large depth.

The material sequenced was naive CD4+ T cells sorted from blood. Indicated subset: CD45RA+ positively selected. This sequence was found in a man aged 18 to 29 in good health. The chain uses TRBV19 and TRBJ1-5; tentatively, D is TRBD1 (6 bases). Here the CDR3 reads CASSVTGSIGNQPQHF. In DNA form, the CDR3 reads TGTGCCAGTAGTGTGACAGGAAGCATCGGCAATCAGCCCCAGCATTTT.